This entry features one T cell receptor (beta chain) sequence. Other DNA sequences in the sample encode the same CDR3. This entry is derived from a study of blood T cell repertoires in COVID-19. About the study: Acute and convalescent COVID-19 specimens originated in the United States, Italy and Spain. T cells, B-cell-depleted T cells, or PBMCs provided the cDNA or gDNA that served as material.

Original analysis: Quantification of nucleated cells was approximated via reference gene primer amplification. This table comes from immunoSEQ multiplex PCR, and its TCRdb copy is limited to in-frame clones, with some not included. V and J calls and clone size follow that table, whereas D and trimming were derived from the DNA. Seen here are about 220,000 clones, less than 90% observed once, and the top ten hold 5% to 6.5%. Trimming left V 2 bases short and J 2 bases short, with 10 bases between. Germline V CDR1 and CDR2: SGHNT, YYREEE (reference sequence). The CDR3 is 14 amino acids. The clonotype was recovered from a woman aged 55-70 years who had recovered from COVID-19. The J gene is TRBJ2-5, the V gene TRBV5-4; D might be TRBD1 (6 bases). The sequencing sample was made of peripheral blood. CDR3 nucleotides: TGTGCCAGCAGCTTAGGCAGGGGACAAGAGACCCAGTACTTC. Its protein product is CASSLGRGQETQYF.